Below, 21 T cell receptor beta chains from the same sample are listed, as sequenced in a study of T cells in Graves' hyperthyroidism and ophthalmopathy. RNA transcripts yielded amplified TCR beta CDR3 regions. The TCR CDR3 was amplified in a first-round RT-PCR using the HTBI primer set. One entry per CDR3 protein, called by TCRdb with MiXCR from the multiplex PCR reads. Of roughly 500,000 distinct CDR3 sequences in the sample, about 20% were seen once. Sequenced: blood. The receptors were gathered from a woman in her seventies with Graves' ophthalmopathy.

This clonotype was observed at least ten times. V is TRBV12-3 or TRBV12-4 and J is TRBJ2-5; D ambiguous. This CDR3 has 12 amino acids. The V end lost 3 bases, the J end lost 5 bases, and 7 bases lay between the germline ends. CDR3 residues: CASSFVPETQYF. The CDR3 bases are TGTGCCAGCAGTTTTGTTCCGGAGACCCAGTACTTC.

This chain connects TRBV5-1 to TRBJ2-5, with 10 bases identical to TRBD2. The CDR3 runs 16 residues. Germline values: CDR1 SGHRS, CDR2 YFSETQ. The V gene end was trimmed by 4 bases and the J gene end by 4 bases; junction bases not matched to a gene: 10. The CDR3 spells CASSPLSGRARETQYF. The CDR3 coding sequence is TGCGCCAGCAGCCCTCTCAGCGGGAGGGCCCGAGAGACCCAGTACTTC.

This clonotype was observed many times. The CDR3 sequence: CASSLVAPTKEEQYF. DNA of the CDR3: TGTGCCAGCAGCTTAGTTGCCCCGACTAAGGAAGAGCAGTACTTC. V and J are TRBV7-8 and TRBJ2-7, with D maybe TRBD2 (5 bases). With 1 base removed from V and 7 bases from J, the gap between germline ends came to 17 bases. There are 15 residues in the CDR3. CDR1 SGHVS and CDR2 FQNEAQ come from the germline V gene.

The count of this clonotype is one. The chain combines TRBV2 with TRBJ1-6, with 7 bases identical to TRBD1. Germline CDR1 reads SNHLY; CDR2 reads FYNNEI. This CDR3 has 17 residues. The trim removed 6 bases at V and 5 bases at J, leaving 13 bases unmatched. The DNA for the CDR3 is TGTGCCAGCAGCGTAGAAGGGACAGTACAGCATAATTCACCCCTCCACTTT. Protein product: CASSVEGTVQHNSPLHF.

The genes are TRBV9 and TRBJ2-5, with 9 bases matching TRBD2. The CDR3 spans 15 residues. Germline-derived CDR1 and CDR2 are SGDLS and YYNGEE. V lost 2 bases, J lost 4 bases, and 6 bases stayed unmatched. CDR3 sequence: CASSVNPGLAETQYF. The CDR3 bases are TGTGCCAGCAGCGTGAATCCGGGACTAGCAGAGACCCAGTACTTC. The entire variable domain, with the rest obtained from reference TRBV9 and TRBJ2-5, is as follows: DSGVTQTPKHLITATGQRVTLRCSPRSGDLSVYWYQQSLDQGLQFLIQYYNGEERAKGNILERFSAQQFPDLHSELNLSSLELGDSALYFCASSVNPGLAETQYFGPGTRLLVL.

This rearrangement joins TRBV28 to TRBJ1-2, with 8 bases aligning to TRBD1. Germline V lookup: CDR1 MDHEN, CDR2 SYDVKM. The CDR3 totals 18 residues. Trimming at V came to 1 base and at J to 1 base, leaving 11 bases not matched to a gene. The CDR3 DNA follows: TGTGCCAGCAGTTTATTCGGGGGACAGGAACCTTTTAACTATGGCTACACCTTC. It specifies CASSLFGGQEPFNYGYTF.

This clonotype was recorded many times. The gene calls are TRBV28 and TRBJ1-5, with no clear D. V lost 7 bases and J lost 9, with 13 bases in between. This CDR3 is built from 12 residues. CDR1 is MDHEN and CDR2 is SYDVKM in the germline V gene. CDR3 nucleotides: TGTGCCAGCACGGGAGGTCAACGGCCCCAGCATTTT. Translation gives CASTGGQRPQHF.

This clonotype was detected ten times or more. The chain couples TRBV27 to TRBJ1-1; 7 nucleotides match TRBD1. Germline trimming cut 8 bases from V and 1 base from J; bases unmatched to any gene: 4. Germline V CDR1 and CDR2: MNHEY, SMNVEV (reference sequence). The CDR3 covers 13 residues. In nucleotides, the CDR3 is TGTGCCAGCGCCCCAGGGGGGAACACTGAAGCTTTCTTT. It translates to CASAPGGNTEAFF.

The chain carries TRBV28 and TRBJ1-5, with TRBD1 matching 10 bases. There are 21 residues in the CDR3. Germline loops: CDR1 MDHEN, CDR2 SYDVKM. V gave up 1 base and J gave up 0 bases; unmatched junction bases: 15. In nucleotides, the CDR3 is TGTGCCAGCAGTTTATACGTGACAGGGGGCCCACCGCCTTATAGCAATCAGCCCCAGCATTTT. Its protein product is CASSLYVTGGPPPYSNQPQHF.

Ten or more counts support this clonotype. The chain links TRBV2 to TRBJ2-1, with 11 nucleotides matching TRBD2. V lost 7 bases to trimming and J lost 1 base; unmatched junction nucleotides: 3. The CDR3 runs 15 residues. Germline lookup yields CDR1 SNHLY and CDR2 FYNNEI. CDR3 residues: CASNSGGASYNEQFF. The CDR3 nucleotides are TGTGCCAGCAATAGCGGGGGGGCTTCCTACAATGAGCAGTTCTTC. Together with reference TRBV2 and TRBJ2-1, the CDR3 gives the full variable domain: EPEVTQTPSHQVTQMGQEVILRCVPISNHLYFYWYRQILGQKVEFLVSFYNNEISEKSEIFDDQFSVERPDGSNFTLKIRSTKLEDSAMYFCASNSGGASYNEQFFGPGTRLTVL.

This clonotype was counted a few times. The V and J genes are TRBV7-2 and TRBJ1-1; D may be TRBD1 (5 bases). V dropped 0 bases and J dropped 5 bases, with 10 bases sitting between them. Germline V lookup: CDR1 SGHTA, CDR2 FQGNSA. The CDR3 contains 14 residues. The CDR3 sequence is CASSLAKGVTEAFF. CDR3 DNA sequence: TGTGCCAGCAGCTTAGCGAAAGGGGTTACTGAAGCTTTCTTT. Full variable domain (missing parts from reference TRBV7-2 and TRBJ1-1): GAGVSQSPSNKVTEKGKDVELRCDPISGHTALYWYRQSLGQGLEFLIYFQGNSAPDKSGLPSDRFSAERTGGSVSTLTIQRTQQEDSAVYLCASSLAKGVTEAFFGQGTRLTVV.

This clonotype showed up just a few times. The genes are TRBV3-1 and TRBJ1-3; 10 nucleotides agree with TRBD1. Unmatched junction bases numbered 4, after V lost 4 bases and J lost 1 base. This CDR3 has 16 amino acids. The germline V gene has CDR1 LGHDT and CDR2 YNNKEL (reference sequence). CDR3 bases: TGTGCCAGCAGCCCCCGGACAGGGGGTTCTGGAAACACCATATATTTT. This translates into CASSPRTGGSGNTIYF.

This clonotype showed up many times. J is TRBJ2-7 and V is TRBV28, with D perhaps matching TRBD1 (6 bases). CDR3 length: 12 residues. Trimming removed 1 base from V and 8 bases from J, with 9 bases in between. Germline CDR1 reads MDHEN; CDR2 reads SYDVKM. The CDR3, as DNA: TGTGCCAGCAGTTTATTGCAGGGGAAGCAGTACTTC. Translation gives CASSLLQGKQYF.

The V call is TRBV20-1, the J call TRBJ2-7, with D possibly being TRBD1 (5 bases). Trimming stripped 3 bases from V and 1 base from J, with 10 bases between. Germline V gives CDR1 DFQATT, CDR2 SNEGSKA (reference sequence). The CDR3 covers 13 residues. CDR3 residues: CSASLGQSYEQYF. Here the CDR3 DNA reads TGCAGTGCTAGTCTTGGACAATCCTACGAGCAGTACTTC.

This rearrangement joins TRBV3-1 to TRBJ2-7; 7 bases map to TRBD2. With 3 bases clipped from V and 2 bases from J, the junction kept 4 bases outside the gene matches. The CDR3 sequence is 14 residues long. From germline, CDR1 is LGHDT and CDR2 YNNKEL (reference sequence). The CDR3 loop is CASSHSGLTYEQYF. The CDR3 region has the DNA TGTGCCAGCAGCCATAGCGGGTTAACCTACGAGCAGTACTTC.

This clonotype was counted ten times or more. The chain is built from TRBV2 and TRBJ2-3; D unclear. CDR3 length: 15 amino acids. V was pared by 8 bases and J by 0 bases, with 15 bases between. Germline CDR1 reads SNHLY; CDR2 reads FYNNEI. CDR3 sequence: CASADPTRSTDTQYF. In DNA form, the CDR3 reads TGTGCCAGCGCCGACCCCACCCGGAGCACAGATACGCAGTATTTT.

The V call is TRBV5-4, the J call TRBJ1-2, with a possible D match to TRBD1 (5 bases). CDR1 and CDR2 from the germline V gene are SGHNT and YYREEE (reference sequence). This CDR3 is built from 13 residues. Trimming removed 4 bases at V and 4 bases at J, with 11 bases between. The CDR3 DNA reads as TGTGCCAGCAGCCGGGACGGACTCTATGGCTACACCTTC. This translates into CASSRDGLYGYTF.

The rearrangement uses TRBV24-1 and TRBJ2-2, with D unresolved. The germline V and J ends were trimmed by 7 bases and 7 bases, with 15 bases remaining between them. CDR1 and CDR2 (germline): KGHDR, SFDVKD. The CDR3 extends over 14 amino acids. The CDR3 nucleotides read TGTGCCACCAGCCCTGCGGCCGGCGGCGGGGAGCTGTTTTTT. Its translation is CATSPAAGGGELFF.

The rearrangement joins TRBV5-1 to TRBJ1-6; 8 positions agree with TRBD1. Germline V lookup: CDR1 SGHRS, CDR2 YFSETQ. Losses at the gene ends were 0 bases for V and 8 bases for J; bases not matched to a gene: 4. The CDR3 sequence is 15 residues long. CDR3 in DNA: TGCGCCAGCAGCTTGGGGCCAGGGGGCTATTCACCCCTCCACTTT. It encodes CASSLGPGGYSPLHF.

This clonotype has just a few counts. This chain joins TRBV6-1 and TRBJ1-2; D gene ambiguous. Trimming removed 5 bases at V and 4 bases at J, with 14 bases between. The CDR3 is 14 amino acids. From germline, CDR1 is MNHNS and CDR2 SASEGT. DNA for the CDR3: TGTGCCAGCAGTTCCCCGACAAGAGCCTATGGCTACACCTTC. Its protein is CASSSPTRAYGYTF.

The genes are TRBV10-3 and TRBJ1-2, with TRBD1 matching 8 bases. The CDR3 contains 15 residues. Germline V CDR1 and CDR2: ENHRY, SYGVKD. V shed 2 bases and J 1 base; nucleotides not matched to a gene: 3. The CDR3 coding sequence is TGTGCCATCAGTGAGGGACAGGGTCGTAACTATGGCTACACCTTC. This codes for CAISEGQGRNYGYTF.